Below are 6 T cell receptor beta chains sequenced from a single sample in a study of T cell responses to AZD1222 COVID-19 vaccine. Produced via immunoSEQ multiplex PCR; TCRdb's table is partial and in-frame only. The sample includes roughly 110,000 clones, about 90% of them seen just once. The sequencing here drew on peripheral blood, taken on day 0 of AZD1222 vaccination. The origin of the receptors is an adult in good health.

The chain is built from TRBV2 and TRBJ2-1; 8 bases match TRBD2. The germline V gene has CDR1 SNHLY and CDR2 FYNNEI. The V and J ends lost 0 bases and 6 bases, in that order; junction bases with no gene match: 4. The CDR3 has 15 amino acids. The DNA for the CDR3 is TGTGCCAGCAGTGAAGCCGGGAGGGCCCTCAATGAGCAGTTCTTC. Protein product: CASSEAGRALNEQFF.

The gene calls are TRBV4-1 and TRBJ2-3, with 11 bases aligning to TRBD2. CDR3 length: 17 residues. V lost 3 bases, J lost 4 bases, and 9 bases stayed unmatched. CDR1 is MGHRA and CDR2 is YSYEKL in the germline V gene. CDR3 in amino acids: CASSHPIAGGPSDTQYF. DNA for the CDR3: TGCGCCAGCAGCCACCCCATAGCGGGAGGGCCGTCAGATACGCAGTATTTT.

This clone was seen more than once but under ten times. The chain couples TRBV5-1 to TRBJ1-2; D uncertain. The CDR3 loop spans 15 amino acids. The V gene's germline CDR1 is SGHRS and CDR2 YFSETQ. Trimming took off 4 bases at V and 1 base at J, with 14 bases between the two ends. The DNA of the CDR3 is TGCGCCAGCAGCCTCGAGCTGGGATTTAACTATGGCTACACCTTC. It specifies CASSLELGFNYGYTF.

This chain uses TRBV19 with TRBJ2-3; D may be TRBD1 or TRBD2 (5 bases each). The CDR3 is made up of 14 amino acids. The germline V gene has CDR1 LNHDA and CDR2 SQIVND (reference sequence). Trimming took 4 bases from V and 3 from J, leaving 11 bases between them. CDR3 region: CASSTGTDTDTQYF. In DNA, the CDR3 is TGTGCCAGTAGTACCGGGACGGATACAGATACGCAGTATTTT.

V and J are TRBV9 and TRBJ1-4, with a possible D match to TRBD1 (6 bases). The CDR3 covers 14 residues. Germline V gene lookup returns CDR1 SGDLS and CDR2 YYNGEE. V lost 4 bases and J lost 7, with 14 bases in between. The CDR3 region has the DNA TGTGCCAGCAGCCAAGGACAGAGGACTGAAAAACTGTTTTTT. It translates to CASSQGQRTEKLFF.

The chain couples TRBV4-1 to TRBJ1-1; 7 bases are a match to TRBD1. The germline V gene has CDR1 MGHRA and CDR2 YSYEKL. The CDR3 has 15 residues. Trimming took 0 bases from V and 4 from J; bases not matched to a gene: 5. The CDR3 region is CASSQEQTGPTEAFF. The CDR3 DNA reads TGCGCCAGCAGCCAAGAACAGACAGGGCCCACTGAAGCTTTCTTT.